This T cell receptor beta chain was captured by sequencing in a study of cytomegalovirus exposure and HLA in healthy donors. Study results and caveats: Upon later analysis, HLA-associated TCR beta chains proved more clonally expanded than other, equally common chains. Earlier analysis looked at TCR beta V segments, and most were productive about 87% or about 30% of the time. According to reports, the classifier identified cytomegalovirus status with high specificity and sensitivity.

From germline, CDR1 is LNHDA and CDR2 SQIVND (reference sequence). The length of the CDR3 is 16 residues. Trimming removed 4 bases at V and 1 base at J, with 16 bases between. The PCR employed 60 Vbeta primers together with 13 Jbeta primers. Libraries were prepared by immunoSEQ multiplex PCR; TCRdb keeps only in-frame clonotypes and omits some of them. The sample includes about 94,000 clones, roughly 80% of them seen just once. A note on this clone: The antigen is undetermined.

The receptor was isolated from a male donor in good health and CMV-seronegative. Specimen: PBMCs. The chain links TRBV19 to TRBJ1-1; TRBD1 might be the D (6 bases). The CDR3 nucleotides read TGTGCCAGTAGTAACCGGAAACAGGGAACGAACACTGAAGCTTTCTTT. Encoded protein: CASSNRKQGTNTEAFF.